A selection of T cell receptor beta chains follows, all from one sample in a study of kidney transplant recipient with SARS-CoV-2 infection. In TCRdb, the reads were re-called with MiXCR into one record per CDR3 protein. The sample has 200,000 to 300,000 distinct CDR3 sequences, roughly 26% seen once. Sequencing was performed on a blood sample, taken at baseline and between days 110 and 120 from a kidney transplant recipient. These receptors originate from a male patient aged 25-45 years who had COVID-19 and was a kidney transplant recipient. The T cells may come from the graft donor. CDR3s leave out the opening cysteine and the closing phenylalanine or tryptophan. Fields, in order: clone size, D gene, V gene, CDR3 protein. The D gene is left open where the match is weak. The size entry is marked missing in some rows and otherwise reads once, few, many or a size class.

clone_size: many
d_call: NA
v_call: TRBV24-1
cdr3_aa: ATRDSRGANTEAF

clone_size: many
d_call: TRBD1
v_call: TRBV5-6
cdr3_aa: ASRLRTGPNTEAF

clone_size: NA
d_call: TRBD2
v_call: TRBV6-4
cdr3_aa: ASSLSGGSPYNEQF

clone_size: few
d_call: TRBD2
v_call: TRBV11-1
cdr3_aa: ASRPTSGGTDTQY

clone_size: many
d_call: NA
v_call: TRBV11-3
cdr3_aa: ASSQAASLSTDTQY

clone_size: many
d_call: NA
v_call: TRBV3-1
cdr3_aa: ASSWCVTLRKTYGYT

clone_size: many
d_call: TRBD2
v_call: TRBV9
cdr3_aa: ASSADVSPGGAGTQY

clone_size: many
d_call: NA
v_call: TRBV5-1
cdr3_aa: ASSRDTAYGYT

clone_size: many
d_call: NA
v_call: TRBV15
cdr3_aa: ATSRDTGYNEQF

clone_size: many
d_call: TRBD1
v_call: TRBV7-2
cdr3_aa: ASSLGRTGITEAF

clone_size: many
d_call: NA
v_call: TRBV2
cdr3_aa: ASSEGENYGYT

clone_size: NA
d_call: NA
v_call: TRBV4-2
cdr3_aa: ASSRDWSGNQPQH

clone_size: many
d_call: NA
v_call: TRBV5-3
cdr3_aa: ARFVTVVRKTYGYT

clone_size: many
d_call: NA
v_call: TRBV5-3
cdr3_aa: ARIFGVVRKTYGYT

clone_size: many
d_call: TRBD2
v_call: TRBV15
cdr3_aa: ATSRRGTSGVTSSYEQY

clone_size: many
d_call: NA
v_call: TRBV5-1
cdr3_aa: ASSSWGQGDGYT

clone_size: many
d_call: NA
v_call: TRBV12-3/TRBV12-4
cdr3_aa: ASSLWVGETQY

clone_size: many
d_call: NA
v_call: TRBV3-1
cdr3_aa: ASSTRRTLRKTYGYT

clone_size: many
d_call: TRBD1
v_call: TRBV20-1
cdr3_aa: SATEFGTGAQETQY

clone_size: many
d_call: TRBD2
v_call: TRBV6-5
cdr3_aa: ASSYSPGRAGLEQF

clone_size: NA
d_call: NA
v_call: TRBV9
cdr3_aa: ASVFRYSRKTYGYT

clone_size: NA
d_call: NA
v_call: TRBV3-1
cdr3_aa: ASSLLFPISFSETQY

clone_size: many
d_call: NA
v_call: TRBV6-5
cdr3_aa: ASSSYVSMRKTYGYT

clone_size: many
d_call: TRBD1
v_call: TRBV10-3
cdr3_aa: AATGDHSNQPQH

clone_size: many
d_call: NA
v_call: TRBV5-4
cdr3_aa: ASSLGGGGSLGEQY

clone_size: many
d_call: TRBD2
v_call: TRBV2
cdr3_aa: ASRGGLAGAYEQY

clone_size: many
d_call: NA
v_call: TRBV11-2
cdr3_aa: ASSTIQGYDEQY

clone_size: many
d_call: TRBD2
v_call: TRBV24-1
cdr3_aa: ATSDSSGSPYEQY

clone_size: many
d_call: TRBD1
v_call: TRBV4-3
cdr3_aa: ASSNRYRGPAESGFSGYGYT

clone_size: many
d_call: NA
v_call: TRBV20-1
cdr3_aa: SASPGFSGNTIY

clone_size: many
d_call: TRBD1
v_call: TRBV13
cdr3_aa: ASSLGGGPRNEQF

clone_size: many
d_call: NA
v_call: TRBV7-2
cdr3_aa: ASSLQTTNYGYT

clone_size: many
d_call: NA
v_call: TRBV9
cdr3_aa: ASSVGPRVSRDGYT

clone_size: many
d_call: TRBD1
v_call: TRBV4-3
cdr3_aa: ASSQLGTGMY

clone_size: NA
d_call: NA
v_call: TRBV6-5
cdr3_aa: ASTLRAECRKTYGYT

clone_size: many
d_call: NA
v_call: TRBV18
cdr3_aa: ASSPRGQDGAEAF

clone_size: many
d_call: NA
v_call: TRBV24-1
cdr3_aa: ATSDRKDTQY

clone_size: few
d_call: NA
v_call: TRBV5-1
cdr3_aa: ASSLAGWDNEQF

clone_size: many
d_call: NA
v_call: TRBV30
cdr3_aa: AWRRVTDTQY

clone_size: NA
d_call: TRBD1
v_call: TRBV5-1
cdr3_aa: TSRTGQGVYGYT

clone_size: many
d_call: NA
v_call: TRBV9
cdr3_aa: ASSVALGISGNTIY

clone_size: few
d_call: NA
v_call: TRBV30
cdr3_aa: AWFDKRYRKTYGYT